This section outlines one T cell receptor beta chain sequence together with its context. Trimming pared 6 bases from V and 7 bases from J, leaving 10 bases between. The CDR3 is 13 amino acids. Germline V gene data show CDR1 as SNHLY and CDR2 as FYNNEI. This entry comes from a study of blood T cell repertoires in COVID-19. Across the whole study: Sources were T cells, B-cell-depleted T cells, or PBMCs; the material itself was cDNA or gDNA.

The method was immunoSEQ multiplex PCR; TCRdb's version includes in-frame clones alone and lacks a portion of them. The sample consists of about 180,000 clones, about 83% of them appearing once. The TCR sequence derives from a person aged 65-85 years with COVID-19, enrolled during active disease. The V call is TRBV2, the J call TRBJ1-6, with D possibly matching TRBD1 (5 bases). Sequencing was carried out using peripheral blood. The CDR3 sequence: CASRETENSPLHF. CDR3 sequence (DNA): TGTGCCAGCAGAGAGACAGAAAATTCACCCCTCCACTTT. Full variable domain (outside the CDR3, taken from reference TRBV2 and TRBJ1-6): EPEVTQTPSHQVTQMGQEVILRCVPISNHLYFYWYRQILGQKVEFLVSFYNNEISEKSEIFDDQFSVERPDGSNFTLKIRSTKLEDSAMYFCASRETENSPLHFGNGTRLTVT.